The source of this T cell receptor beta chain is a study of control samples from healthy donors and cancer patients. Germline values: CDR1 SGDLS, CDR2 YYNGEE. The CDR3 runs 15 residues. V was clipped by 0 bases and J by 3 bases, with 11 bases between them. Data came from immunoSEQ multiplex PCR; TCRdb stores just in-frame clones and leaves some out. Here the sample spans around 150,000 clones, approximately 90% being singletons. Sequencing was performed on blood. The source of this sequence is a man aged 30 to 45 in good health. The chain is built from TRBV9 and TRBJ2-3, with TRBD2 as a possible D gene (6 bases). The CDR3 DNA is TGTGCCAGCAGCGTAGAAGGTGGGAGGACAGATACGCAGTATTTT. Translated: CASSVEGGRTDTQYF.